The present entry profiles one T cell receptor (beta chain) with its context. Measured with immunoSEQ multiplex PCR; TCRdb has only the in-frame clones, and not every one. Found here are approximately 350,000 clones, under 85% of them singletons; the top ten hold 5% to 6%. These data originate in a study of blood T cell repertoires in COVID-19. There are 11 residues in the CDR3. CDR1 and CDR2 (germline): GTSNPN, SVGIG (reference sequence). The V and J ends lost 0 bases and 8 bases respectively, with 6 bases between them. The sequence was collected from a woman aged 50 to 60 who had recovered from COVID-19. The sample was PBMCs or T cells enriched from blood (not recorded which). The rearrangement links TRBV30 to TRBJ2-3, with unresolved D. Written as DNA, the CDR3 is TGTGCCTGGAGTGTAGGCGGTACGCAGTATTTT. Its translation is CAWSVGGTQYF. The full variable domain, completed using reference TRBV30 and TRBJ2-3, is SQTIHQWPATLVQPVGSPLSLECTVEGTSNPNLYWYRQAAGRGLQLLFYSVGIGQISSEVPQNLSASRPQDRQFILSSKKLLLSDSGFYLCAWSVGGTQYFGPGTRLTVL.